A selection of T cell receptor beta chains follows, all from one sample in a study of human T cells and chemical hapten exposure. From the RACE reads, TCRdb called clonotypes with MiXCR, one entry per CDR3 protein. The sample consists of approximately 92,000 distinct CDR3 sequences, 10% to 12% of them appearing once. This specimen was whole blood, taken in connection with sensitization to the hapten diphenylcyclopropenone (DPC). The receptors stem from a woman in her thirties or forties with alopecia areata. Some clones in this sample may be carry-over from other donors' samples. The CDR3 runs from the conserved cysteine through the conserved F or W. The order of the fields is J gene, V gene, CDR3 protein.

j_gene: TRBJ1-2
v_gene: TRBV6-6
CDR3aa: CASSYSGQGAWGYTF

j_gene: TRBJ1-2
v_gene: TRBV7-2
CDR3aa: CASSLDRFNYGYTF

j_gene: TRBJ2-1
v_gene: TRBV11-3
CDR3aa: CASSRGGGLEQFF

j_gene: TRBJ2-5
v_gene: TRBV7-2
CDR3aa: CASLRAGTRETQYF

j_gene: TRBJ1-6
v_gene: TRBV6-6
CDR3aa: CASSPLDRVGSPLHF

j_gene: TRBJ1-2
v_gene: TRBV6-2/TRBV6-3
CDR3aa: CASSYSGQGAGGYTF

j_gene: TRBJ1-5
v_gene: TRBV5-5
CDR3aa: CASSSLGGLSNQPQHF

j_gene: TRBJ2-3
v_gene: TRBV5-6
CDR3aa: CASSVGQATDTQYF

j_gene: TRBJ2-3
v_gene: TRBV7-2
CDR3aa: CASSAGQPSTDTQYF

j_gene: TRBJ2-2
v_gene: TRBV7-3
CDR3aa: CASSLRTGLGTGELFF

j_gene: TRBJ2-7
v_gene: TRBV13
CDR3aa: CASSPPGDEGQYF

j_gene: TRBJ2-1
v_gene: TRBV5-1
CDR3aa: CASSVLAGSYNEQFF

j_gene: TRBJ1-1
v_gene: TRBV7-9
CDR3aa: CASSFTLEAFF

j_gene: TRBJ2-2
v_gene: TRBV5-1
CDR3aa: CASTDNGGLNTGELFF

j_gene: TRBJ2-7
v_gene: TRBV30
CDR3aa: CAWIRPGGEQYF

j_gene: TRBJ2-1
v_gene: TRBV7-2
CDR3aa: CASSRDAPDEQFF

j_gene: TRBJ1-4
v_gene: TRBV30
CDR3aa: CAWSASGKGQEKLFF

j_gene: TRBJ2-3
v_gene: TRBV20-1
CDR3aa: CSASPPQGPADTQYF